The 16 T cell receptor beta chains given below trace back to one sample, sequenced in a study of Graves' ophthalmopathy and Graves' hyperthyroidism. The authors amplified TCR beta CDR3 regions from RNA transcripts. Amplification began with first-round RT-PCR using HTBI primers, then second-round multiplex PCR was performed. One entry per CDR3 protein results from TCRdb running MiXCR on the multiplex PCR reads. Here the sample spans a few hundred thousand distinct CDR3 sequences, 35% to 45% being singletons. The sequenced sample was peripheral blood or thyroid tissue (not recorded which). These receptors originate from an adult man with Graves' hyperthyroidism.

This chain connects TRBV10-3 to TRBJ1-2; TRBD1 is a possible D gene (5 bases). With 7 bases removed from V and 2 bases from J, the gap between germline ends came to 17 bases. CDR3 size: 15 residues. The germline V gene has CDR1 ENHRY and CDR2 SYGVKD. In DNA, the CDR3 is TGTGCCATCACTCAGTCGGACGAGGGGAACTATGGCTACACCTTC. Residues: CAITQSDEGNYGYTF.

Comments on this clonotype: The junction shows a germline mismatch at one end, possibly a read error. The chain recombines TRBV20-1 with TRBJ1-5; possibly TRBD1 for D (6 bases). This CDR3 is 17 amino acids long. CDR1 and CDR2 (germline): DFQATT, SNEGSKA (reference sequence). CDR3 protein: CSASLGGGAHSNQTQHF. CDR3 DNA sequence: TGCAGTGCTAGTTTGGGGGGGGGGGCCCATAGCAATCAGACCCAGCATTTT.

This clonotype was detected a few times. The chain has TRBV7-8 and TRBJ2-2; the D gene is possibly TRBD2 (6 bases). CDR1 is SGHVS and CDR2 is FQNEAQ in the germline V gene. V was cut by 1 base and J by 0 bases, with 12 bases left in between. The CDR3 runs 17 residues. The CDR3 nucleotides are TGTGCCAGCAGCTTAGATCCGGGGGTCTCGAACACCGGGGAGCTGTTTTTT. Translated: CASSLDPGVSNTGELFF.

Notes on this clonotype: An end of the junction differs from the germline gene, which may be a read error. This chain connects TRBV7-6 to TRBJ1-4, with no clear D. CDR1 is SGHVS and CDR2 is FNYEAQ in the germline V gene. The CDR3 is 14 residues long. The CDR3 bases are TGTGCCAGCAGCTCTGGACTAGCGGATGAAAAACTGCTTTTT. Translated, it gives CASSSGLADEKLLF.

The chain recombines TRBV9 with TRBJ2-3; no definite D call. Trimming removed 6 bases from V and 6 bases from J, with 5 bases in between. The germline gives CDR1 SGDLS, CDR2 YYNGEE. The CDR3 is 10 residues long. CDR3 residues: CASNGDTQYF. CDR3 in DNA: TGTGCCAGCAACGGGGATACGCAGTATTTT.

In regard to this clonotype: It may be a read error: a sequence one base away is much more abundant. CDR3 DNA sequence: TGTACCAGCAGTTACTCGGCCGGGACAGGGTATGGCTACACCTTC. Encoded protein: CTSSYSAGTGYGYTF. V and J are TRBV6-5 and TRBJ1-2; 9 bases line up with TRBD1. Germline values: CDR1 MNHEY, CDR2 SVGAGI. This CDR3 has 15 amino acids.

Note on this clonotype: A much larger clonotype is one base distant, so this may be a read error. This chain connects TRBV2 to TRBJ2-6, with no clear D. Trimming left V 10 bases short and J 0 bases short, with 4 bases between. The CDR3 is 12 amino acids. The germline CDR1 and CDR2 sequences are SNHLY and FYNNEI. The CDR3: CAIDSGANVLTF. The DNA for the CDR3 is TGTGCCATAGACTCTGGGGCCAACGTCCTGACTTTC.

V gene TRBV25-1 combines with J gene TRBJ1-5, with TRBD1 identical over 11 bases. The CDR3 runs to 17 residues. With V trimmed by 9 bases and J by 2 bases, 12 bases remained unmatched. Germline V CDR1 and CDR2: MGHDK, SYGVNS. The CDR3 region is CASAPDRGRGGNQPQHF. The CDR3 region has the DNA TGTGCCAGTGCGCCGGACAGGGGGCGCGGTGGCAATCAGCCCCAGCATTTT.

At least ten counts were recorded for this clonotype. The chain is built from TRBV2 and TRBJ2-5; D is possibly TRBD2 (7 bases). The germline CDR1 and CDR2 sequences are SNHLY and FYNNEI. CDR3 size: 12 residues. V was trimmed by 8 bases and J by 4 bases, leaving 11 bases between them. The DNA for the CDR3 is TGTGCCAGCCGGGGGGCGAGAGAGACCCAGTACTTC. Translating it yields CASRGARETQYF.

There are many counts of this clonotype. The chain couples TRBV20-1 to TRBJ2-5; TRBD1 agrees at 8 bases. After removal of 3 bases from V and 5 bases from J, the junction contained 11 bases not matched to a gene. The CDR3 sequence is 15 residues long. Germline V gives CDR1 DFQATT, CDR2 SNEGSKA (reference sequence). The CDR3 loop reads CSARAGRGRVETQYF. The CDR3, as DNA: TGCAGTGCTAGGGCCGGCAGGGGGCGTGTGGAGACCCAGTACTTC.

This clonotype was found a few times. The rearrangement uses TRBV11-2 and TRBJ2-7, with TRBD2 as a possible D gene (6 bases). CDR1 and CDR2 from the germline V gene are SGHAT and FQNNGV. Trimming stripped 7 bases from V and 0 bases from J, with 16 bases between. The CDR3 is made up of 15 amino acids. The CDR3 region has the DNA TGTGCCAGCACCCCGGGACTGTCAAGCTCCTACGAGCAGTACTTC. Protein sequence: CASTPGLSSSYEQYF.

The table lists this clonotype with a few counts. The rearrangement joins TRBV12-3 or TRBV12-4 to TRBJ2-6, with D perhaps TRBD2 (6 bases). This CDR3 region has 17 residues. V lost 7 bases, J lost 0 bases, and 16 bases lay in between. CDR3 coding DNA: TGTGCCAGCACCCCGGGCGGGGCTAGCTCTGGGGCCAACGTCCTGACTTTC. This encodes CASTPGGASSGANVLTF.

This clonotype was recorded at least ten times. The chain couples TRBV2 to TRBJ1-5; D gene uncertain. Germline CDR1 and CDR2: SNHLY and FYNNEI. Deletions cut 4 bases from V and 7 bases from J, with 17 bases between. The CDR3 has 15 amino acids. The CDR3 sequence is CASSGTAGPRQPQHF. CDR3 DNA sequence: TGTGCCAGCAGTGGGACCGCAGGCCCTCGGCAGCCCCAGCATTTT.

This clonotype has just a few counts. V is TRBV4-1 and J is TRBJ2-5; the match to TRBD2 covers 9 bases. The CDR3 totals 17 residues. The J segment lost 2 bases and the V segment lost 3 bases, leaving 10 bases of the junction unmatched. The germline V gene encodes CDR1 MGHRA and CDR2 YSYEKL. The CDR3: CASSHPGSGGPQETQYF. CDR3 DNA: TGCGCCAGCAGCCACCCTGGGAGCGGGGGGCCTCAAGAGACCCAGTACTTC.

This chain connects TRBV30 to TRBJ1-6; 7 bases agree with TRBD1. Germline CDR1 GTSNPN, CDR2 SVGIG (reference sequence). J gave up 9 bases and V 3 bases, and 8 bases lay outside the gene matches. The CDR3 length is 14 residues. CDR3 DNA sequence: TGTGCCTGGAGCGGTACAGGGGTGGGTTCACCCCTCCACTTT. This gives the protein CAWSGTGVGSPLHF.

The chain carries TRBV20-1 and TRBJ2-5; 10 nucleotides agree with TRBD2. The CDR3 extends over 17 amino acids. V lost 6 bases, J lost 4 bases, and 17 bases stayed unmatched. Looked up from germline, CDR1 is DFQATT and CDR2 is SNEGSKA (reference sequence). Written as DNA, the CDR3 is TGCAGTGCACCAATAGCGGGGGGCAGCCATACGGTAGAGACCCAGTACTTC. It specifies CSAPIAGGSHTVETQYF.